The 8 T cell receptor beta chains below were found in one sample sequenced in a study of T cells in Graves' hyperthyroidism and ophthalmopathy. TCR beta CDR3 region amplification was performed from RNA transcripts. Using the HTBI primer set, a first-round RT-PCR was run on the TCR CDR3. MiXCR, applied by TCRdb to the multiplex PCR reads, yields one record per CDR3 protein. The profile shows hundreds of thousands of distinct CDR3 sequences, 30% to 40% of them singletons. The material sequenced was blood. These receptors were collected from a woman aged 40-49 years with Graves' hyperthyroidism.

J is TRBJ1-1 and V is TRBV6-1, with D perhaps matching TRBD1 (6 bases). V gave up 4 bases and J gave up 0 bases, with 15 bases separating them. The CDR3 has 16 residues. The germline V gene encodes CDR1 MNHNS and CDR2 SASEGT. The CDR3 sequence: CASSGYRDNVNTEAFF. The CDR3 bases are TGTGCCAGCAGTGGATACCGGGACAATGTGAACACTGAAGCTTTCTTT.

The chain couples TRBV7-2 to TRBJ1-2; unclear D gene. V lost 8 bases and J lost 6, with 22 bases in between. This CDR3 contains 15 residues. CDR1 SGHTA and CDR2 FQGNSA come from the germline V gene. The CDR3 DNA reads as TGTGCCAGCTCACTAACCGGGGAGTATACGGATGGCTACACCTTC. This encodes CASSLTGEYTDGYTF.

The chain has TRBV4-3 and TRBJ1-1; D remains unclear. The V gene lost 4 bases and the J gene lost 5 bases, with 11 bases spanning the gap. The CDR3 extends over 13 amino acids. CDR1 LGHNA and CDR2 YSLEER come from the germline V gene. CDR3: CASSPEPGTEAFF. The CDR3 region has the DNA TGCGCCAGCAGCCCCGAACCAGGTACTGAAGCTTTCTTT.

This clonotype was seen only a few times. V gene TRBV6-4 combines with J gene TRBJ2-7; D gene uncertain. Germline loops: CDR1 MRHNA, CDR2 SNTAGT. The V end lost 3 bases, the J end lost 3 bases, and 18 bases lay between the germline ends. The CDR3 consists of 16 residues. CDR3 amino acids: CASSDCRPPIFYEQYF. CDR3 coding DNA: TGTGCCAGCAGTGATTGCAGGCCGCCAATTTTCTACGAGCAGTACTTC.

This chain uses TRBV5-1 with TRBJ1-1; 7 bases line up with TRBD1. V lost 4 bases and J lost 5; bases outside the gene matches: 11. The CDR3 covers 15 residues. The germline gives CDR1 SGHRS, CDR2 YFSETQ. Here the CDR3 reads CASSPEGAGKTEAFF. In DNA, the CDR3 is TGCGCCAGCAGCCCGGAGGGGGCAGGGAAAACTGAAGCTTTCTTT.

This clonotype showed up many times. The V and J genes are TRBV29-1 and TRBJ2-7; 8 nucleotides line up with TRBD1. This CDR3 spans 11 amino acids. V was pared by 7 bases and J by 6 bases, with 5 bases of the junction left unmatched. Germline V gene lookup returns CDR1 SQVTM and CDR2 ANQGSEA. The CDR3 here is CSASDRGEQYF. The CDR3 bases are TGCAGCGCCAGCGACAGGGGCGAGCAGTACTTC.

Regarding this clonotype: A much larger clonotype is one base distant, so this may be a read error. CDR3 in DNA: TGCAGCGCTGAAGTCCCCCAGTGGAGACAGCCCCAAGAGACCCAGTACTTC. This gives the protein CSAEVPQWRQPQETQYF. The rearrangement uses TRBV29-1 and TRBJ2-5, with D tentatively TRBD1 (5 bases). The CDR3 has 17 amino acids. Germline values: CDR1 SQVTM, CDR2 ANQGSEA.

This clonotype was seen ten or more times. This sequence joins TRBV10-3 and TRBJ1-5; a possible D gene is TRBD1 (5 bases). There are 14 residues in the CDR3. Germline assignment: CDR1 ENHRY and CDR2 SYGVKD. V was clipped by 6 bases and J by 4 bases, with 13 bases between them. CDR3 DNA sequence: TGTGCCATCAGGGAAGGGGCAGGGAATCAGCCCCAGCATTTT. Translated: CAIREGAGNQPQHF.